Listed below are T cell receptor beta chains from one sample, sequenced in a study of shared clonotypes between healthy human individuals. TCRdb's copy holds only in-frame clones and misses some; the assay was immunoSEQ multiplex PCR. The data show 550,000 to 600,000 clones, about 98% seen once. The sequenced material came from naive CD8+ T cells sorted from blood. These receptors were collected from a man under 40 in good health. Each CDR3 is given with its conserved first and last residue. The D gene is left open where the match is weak. For some rows the clone size is stated as once, few or many, or as a class when expanded; others skip it.

>TRBV2|TRBJ2-7|.|.
CASSGPGRVYSYEQYF
TGTGCCAGCAGTGGTCCGGGACGCGTTTACTCCTACGAGCAGTACTTC
>TRBV6-5|TRBJ2-1|.|TRBD2
CASRGLAGAGDEQFF
TGTGCCAGCAGGGGACTAGCGGGAGCCGGGGATGAGCAGTTCTTC
>TRBV27|TRBJ2-1|.|TRBD2
CASSTTGLAYEQFF
TGTGCCAGCAGTACGACCGGACTAGCCTATGAGCAGTTCTTC
>TRBV10-3|TRBJ2-7|.|.
CAISEPGGGQGITYEQYF
TGTGCCATCAGTGAGCCTGGAGGGGGGCAGGGGATAACCTACGAGCAGTACTTC
>TRBV28|TRBJ1-5|.|.
CASCRDSNQPQHF
TGTGCCAGCTGTAGAGATAGCAATCAGCCCCAGCATTTT
>TRBV15|TRBJ2-3|once|TRBD2
CATNNPGVAGGLDTQYF
TGTGCCACCAACAACCCAGGAGTAGCGGGAGGGCTAGATACGCAGTATTTT
>TRBV10-3|TRBJ1-2|.|TRBD1
CAISESTRGTGSPRNYGYTF
TGTGCCATCAGTGAGTCGACTCGTGGGACAGGTTCCCCTCGCAACTATGGCTACACCTTC
>TRBV11-3|TRBJ2-2|.|TRBD1
CASSSGQGDGELFF
TGTGCCAGCAGCTCGGGACAGGGTGACGGGGAGCTGTTTTTT
>TRBV6-5|TRBJ1-1|.|TRBD1
CASSPGTGRTEAFF
TGTGCCAGCAGTCCCGGGACAGGGAGGACTGAAGCTTTCTTT
>TRBV6-5|TRBJ1-4|.|.
CASSYSFHWTNEKLFF
TGTGCCAGCAGTTACTCGTTTCATTGGACTAATGAAAAACTGTTTTTT
>TRBV7-2|TRBJ2-3|.|.
CASSSGHQDTQYF
TGTGCCAGCAGCTCCGGGCACCAGGATACGCAGTATTTT
>TRBV7-9|TRBJ2-7|.|TRBD1
CASSLDRGIEIYEQYF
TGTGCCAGCAGCCTAGACAGGGGTATCGAAATTTACGAGCAGTACTTC
>TRBV29-1|TRBJ2-7|.|.
CSVEELGGQQQYF
TGCAGCGTTGAAGAACTAGGGGGACAACAGCAGTACTTC
>TRBV28|TRBJ1-2|.|.
CASSLAITGGYTF
TGTGCCAGCAGTTTAGCTATCACGGGAGGCTACACCTTC